This T cell receptor beta chain was captured in a study of blood T cells in healthy people across ages. This CDR3 is built from 12 residues. CDR1 and CDR2 (germline): SQVTM, ANQGSEA. V was pared by 3 bases and J by 5 bases, with 10 bases between. Together with a sample-barcoded 5' primer, a J-beta primer mix was included in a second PCR lasting 7 to 11 cycles. Each CDR3 protein gets one entry after TCRdb re-called the 5' RACE reads with MiXCR. This sample has just under 550,000 distinct CDR3 sequences, with under 30% found just once. This sample was also put to use in a study of T cells of mothers and their children.

This chain joins TRBV29-1 and TRBJ2-5; D is unresolved. The sequence was obtained from a boy between 10 and 17 years old in good health. The source material was blood. CDR3 residues: CSVDESRETQYF. The CDR3 coding sequence is TGCAGCGTTGATGAGAGTAGGGAGACCCAGTACTTC.